The table lists the clone carrying this T cell receptor (beta chain) with many counts. What it recognizes is unknown. This sample stems from a study of T cells after yellow fever vaccination. Study in general: Each low-cell-number fraction was prepared by means of SMART-Seq v4 Ultra Low Input. Study-level results: Most clones from primary vaccination resurfaced after the booster (roughly 96% CD4, 88% CD8). Overall, a small share of clonotypes was seen in both CD4 and CD8 compartments.

A 5'RACE template-switching step, the method used to make TCR cDNA, added a universal primer site and UMIs. A single record per CDR3 protein comes from TCRdb applying MiXCR to the 5' RACE reads. The table shows some 120,000 distinct CDR3 sequences, with more than 6% occurring only once. The sequencing used CD4+ T cells sorted from PBMCs, collected 10 to 11 days after the first yellow fever vaccination. The clonotype comes from a man aged 18 to 29 who received the YFV17D yellow fever vaccine.

CDR3 region: CASSGGTSGNTIYF. CDR3 DNA: TGTGCCAGCAGCGGAGGAACCTCTGGAAACACCATATATTTT. The chain couples TRBV6-5 to TRBJ1-3; D unresolved. CDR1 is MNHEY, CDR2 SVGAGI, per germline. Trimming cost V 6 bases and J 0 bases, with 9 bases left between them. CDR3 size: 14 residues.